This entry describes one TCR beta chain. A second about 7 to 11 cycle PCR used barcoded and J-beta primers. Every sample returned 2.5 million or more CDR3-containing paired-end reads. TCRdb processed the 5' RACE reads anew with MiXCR; each CDR3 protein has one entry. The sample carries 1.5 million to 2 million distinct CDR3 sequences, 49% recorded once. Per-sample yields of isolated PBMCs were at least 6 million. V dropped 6 bases and J dropped 4 bases, with 11 bases sitting between them. The CDR3 is 13 residues long. The germline gives CDR1 MNHEY, CDR2 SVGAGI. The record originates from a study of blood T cells in healthy people across ages.

This chain joins TRBV6-5 and TRBJ2-3; the D gene is possibly TRBD2 (6 bases). The sample consisted of blood. The sequence derives from a woman aged 40 to 50 in good health. CDR3 protein: CASRPREADTQYF. The CDR3, as DNA: TGTGCCAGCAGGCCCAGGGAGGCAGATACGCAGTATTTT.